The 25 T cell receptor beta chains presented below share a single source sample, sequenced in a study of identical twins. Each CDR3 protein gets one entry after TCRdb re-called the 5' RACE reads with MiXCR. The data show roughly 630,000 distinct CDR3 sequences, with just over 7% seen just once and 1.6% held by the top ten. Another study also made use of these data, one on yellow fever vaccine responses in identical twins.

Sample: PBMCs. These receptors came from a woman aged 18-35 years in good health.

This rearrangement joins TRBV5-1 to TRBJ1-2; 10 bases map to TRBD1. V trimming: 2 bases; J trimming: 6 bases; junction bases outside the gene matches: 4. The germline V gene has CDR1 SGHRS and CDR2 YFSETQ. The CDR3 extends over 14 amino acids. The CDR3 sequence is CASSLGTGVDGYTF. CDR3 DNA: TGCGCCAGCAGCTTAGGGACAGGGGTGGATGGCTACACCTTC.

Only a few counts were recorded for this clonotype. The chain employs TRBV5-1 and TRBJ2-7; 8 bases are shared with TRBD2. Germline CDR1 and CDR2: SGHRS and YFSETQ. The CDR3 extends over 15 amino acids. The V gene end was trimmed by 1 base and the J gene end by 5 bases; junction bases not matched to a gene: 8. CDR3 region: CASSLRGGELNEQYF. The DNA of the CDR3 is TGCGCCAGCAGCTTGCGGGGGGGCGAGTTGAACGAGCAGTACTTC.

The genes are TRBV5-1 and TRBJ2-1; the match to TRBD2 covers 9 bases. The germline V gene has CDR1 SGHRS and CDR2 YFSETQ. The CDR3 is made up of 15 amino acids. The ends lost 0 bases at V and 6 bases at J; junction bases unmatched: 4. CDR3 DNA: TGCGCCAGCAGCTTGGAGGCTAGCGGGGTCAATGAGCAGTTCTTC. Residues: CASSLEASGVNEQFF.

The J gene is TRBJ2-7, the V gene TRBV28, with D perhaps matching TRBD1 (5 bases). V was trimmed by 2 bases and J by 0 bases, leaving 14 bases between them. This CDR3 region has 16 residues. Germline CDR1 and CDR2: MDHEN and SYDVKM. The CDR3 nucleotides read TGTGCCAGCAGTTTAGTAAGGTGGGGCAGCTCCTACGAGCAGTACTTC. Translation gives CASSLVRWGSSYEQYF. The full variable domain, its missing parts supplied by reference TRBV28 and TRBJ2-7, is DVKVTQSSRYLVKRTGEKVFLECVQDMDHENMFWYRQDPGLGLRLIYFSYDVKMKEKGDIPEGYSVSREKKERFSLILESASTNQTSMYLCASSLVRWGSSYEQYFGPGTRLTVT.

V and J are TRBV20-1 and TRBJ2-2; 9 bases agree with TRBD1. Germline CDR1 DFQATT, CDR2 SNEGSKA (reference sequence). The CDR3 extends over 15 amino acids. V lost 3 bases and J lost 7; bases outside the gene matches: 9. The CDR3 spells CSASAPGQGHGELFF. The CDR3 bases are TGCAGTGCTAGTGCCCCGGGACAGGGTCACGGGGAGCTGTTTTTT.

The genes are TRBV9 and TRBJ2-3; 9 nucleotides align to TRBD1. CDR1 and CDR2 (germline): SGDLS, YYNGEE. After removal of 0 bases from V and 1 base from J, the junction contained 3 bases not matched to a gene. This CDR3 comprises 16 residues. The CDR3 sequence: CASSVEWTGGTDTQYF. The DNA for the CDR3 is TGTGCCAGCAGCGTAGAGTGGACAGGGGGCACAGATACGCAGTATTTT.

This clonotype was seen more than once but under ten times. The chain couples TRBV10-3 to TRBJ2-6, with 7 bases fitting TRBD1. Losses at the gene ends were 3 bases for V and 0 bases for J; bases not matched to a gene: 17. CDR1 is ENHRY and CDR2 is SYGVKD in the germline V gene. The CDR3 is 21 residues long. This CDR3 reads CAISDRVARDSSTSGANVLTF. CDR3 sequence (DNA): TGTGCCATCAGTGACCGGGTGGCCCGGGACAGTTCTACCTCTGGGGCCAACGTCCTGACTTTC.

This clonotype was recorded at least ten times. The chain uses TRBV6-5 and TRBJ1-1, with 8 bases lining up with TRBD1. The germline gives CDR1 MNHEY, CDR2 SVGAGI. CDR3 length: 13 residues. V gave up 4 bases and J gave up 11 bases; unmatched junction bases: 9. The CDR3 nucleotides are TGTGCCAGCAGTTCCCAGGGGGCTACGTACGCTTTCTTT. Translation: CASSSQGATYAFF.

This chain links TRBV13 with TRBJ2-2; TRBD1 aligns across 8 bases. The CDR3 loop spans 16 amino acids. Germline V lookup: CDR1 PRHDT, CDR2 FYEKMQ (reference sequence). V lost 6 bases, J lost 5 bases, and 11 bases stayed unmatched. CDR3 DNA: TGTGCCAGCAGACCTAATCAGGGGGCGCGAACCGGGGAGCTGTTTTTT. This translates into CASRPNQGARTGELFF.

The chain links TRBV3-1 to TRBJ2-5; the match to TRBD1 covers 7 bases. Germline CDR1 and CDR2: LGHDT and YNNKEL (reference sequence). The CDR3 has 15 amino acids. Germline trimming cut 2 bases from V and 2 bases from J; bases unmatched to any gene: 5. The CDR3 DNA reads TGTGCCAGCAGCCAATATGGGACAGAGCAAGAGACCCAGTACTTC. This sequence encodes CASSQYGTEQETQYF.

This clonotype was counted ten times or more. The chain couples TRBV6-5 to TRBJ1-1, with TRBD1 matching 8 bases. Germline V CDR1 and CDR2: MNHEY, SVGAGI. This CDR3 contains 15 residues. Losses at the gene ends were 0 bases for V and 11 bases for J; bases not matched to a gene: 11. The CDR3 DNA is TGTGCCAGCAGTTACTCTACCCCTGACAGGGGAAATGCTTTCTTT. Residues: CASSYSTPDRGNAFF.

This clonotype has a count of ten or more. This chain joins TRBV7-2 and TRBJ2-1, with 10 positions matching TRBD1. The junction had 5 bases not matched to a gene; V was cut back by 0 bases and J by 6 bases. From germline, CDR1 is SGHTA and CDR2 FQGNSA. The CDR3 runs to 16 residues. The CDR3 reads CASSLAARTGGNEQFF. The CDR3 DNA is TGTGCCAGCAGCTTAGCCGCTCGGACAGGGGGCAATGAGCAGTTCTTC.

The table lists this clonotype with a few counts. The CDR3 region is CASSLGDLAGVWETQYF. CDR3 nucleotide sequence: TGCGCCAGCAGCTTGGGAGATCTAGCGGGAGTCTGGGAGACCCAGTACTTC. J is TRBJ2-5 and V is TRBV5-1; 10 bases line up with TRBD2. The germline V gene encodes CDR1 SGHRS and CDR2 YFSETQ. V was clipped by 0 bases and J by 5 bases; unmatched bases: 10. The CDR3 runs 17 residues.

The table lists this clonotype with a few counts. This chain connects TRBV15 to TRBJ2-2, with a possible D match to TRBD1 (6 bases). This CDR3 region has 16 residues. CDR1 and CDR2 (germline): LNHNV, YYDKDF (reference sequence). V was clipped by 2 bases and J by 7 bases, with 17 bases between them. The CDR3 DNA follows: TGTGCCACCAGCAGAAAACAGGGTTTGGGGATCGGGGAGCTGTTTTTT. Its translation: CATSRKQGLGIGELFF.

This clonotype was recorded many times. The chain combines TRBV20-1 with TRBJ2-3; TRBD2 aligns across 8 bases. The V and J ends lost 3 bases and 5 bases, in that order; junction bases with no gene match: 7. CDR1 is DFQATT, CDR2 SNEGSKA, per germline (reference sequence). The CDR3 is 14 amino acids. This CDR3 is CSASGGGRIDTQYF. The CDR3 nucleotides are TGCAGTGCTAGCGGGGGCGGGAGGATAGATACGCAGTATTTT.

Ten or more counts support this clonotype. The chain combines TRBV12-3 or TRBV12-4 with TRBJ2-1; D not resolved. V was trimmed by 7 bases and J by 0 bases, leaving 10 bases between them. There are 14 residues in the CDR3. Written as DNA, the CDR3 is TGTGCCAGCACAATGGGTTACTCCTACAATGAGCAGTTCTTC. Translated: CASTMGYSYNEQFF.

This clonotype was picked up a small number of times. The V gene is TRBV4-1, the J gene TRBJ2-6; 9 nucleotides match TRBD1. Looked up from germline, CDR1 is MGHRA and CDR2 is YSYEKL. Trimming cost V 1 base and J 3 bases; bases outside gene matches: 10. The CDR3 has 19 residues. CDR3 protein: CASSQGGGTGMFGANVLTF. CDR3 coding DNA: TGCGCCAGCAGCCAAGGGGGAGGGACAGGGATGTTTGGGGCCAACGTCCTGACTTTC.

This clonotype came up a few times. V usage is TRBV9 and J usage is TRBJ2-5; D may be TRBD1 (5 bases). The CDR3 has 15 residues. The ends were cut back, 3 bases at V and 2 bases at J, with 14 bases in the middle. The germline gives CDR1 SGDLS, CDR2 YYNGEE. This chain's CDR3 is CASSDSGHPQETQYF. DNA of the CDR3: TGTGCCAGCAGCGACAGTGGACATCCACAAGAGACCCAGTACTTC.

This clonotype occurred a few times. The rearrangement uses TRBV6-2 or TRBV6-3 and TRBJ1-5; 10 bases are shared with TRBD1. The CDR3 is 15 residues long. Germline V gene data show CDR1 as MNHEY and CDR2 as SVGEGT. Losses at the gene ends were 6 bases for V and 6 bases for J; bases not matched to a gene: 8. The CDR3 protein is CASSYGTGVSQPQHF. Written as DNA, the CDR3 is TGTGCCAGCAGCTACGGGACAGGGGTAAGTCAGCCCCAGCATTTT.

In its sample, this clonotype was seen a few times. The chain joins TRBV2 to TRBJ1-1; D ambiguous. The CDR3 spans 13 residues. CDR1 and CDR2 from the germline V gene are SNHLY and FYNNEI. V was pared by 4 bases and J by 3 bases, with 9 bases between. The CDR3 coding sequence is TGTGCCAGCAGTGGCTGGGTGGACACTGAAGCTTTCTTT. Protein product: CASSGWVDTEAFF.

This clonotype turned up a few times. V usage is TRBV9 and J usage is TRBJ2-7; 12 nucleotides agree with TRBD2. The V gene end was trimmed by 3 bases and the J gene end by 2 bases; junction bases not matched to a gene: 3. In germline, CDR1 is SGDLS, CDR2 YYNGEE. The CDR3 is made up of 15 amino acids. This CDR3 reads CASSDGTSGPYEQYF. The CDR3 DNA sequence: TGTGCCAGCAGCGACGGGACTAGCGGGCCCTACGAGCAGTACTTC. Complete variable domain (other parts from reference TRBV9 and TRBJ2-7): DSGVTQTPKHLITATGQRVTLRCSPRSGDLSVYWYQQSLDQGLQFLIQYYNGEERAKGNILERFSAQQFPDLHSELNLSSLELGDSALYFCASSDGTSGPYEQYFGPGTRLTVT.

The chain couples TRBV12-3 or TRBV12-4 to TRBJ1-6; D might be TRBD1 (6 bases). The CDR3 consists of 14 residues. V lost 1 base, J lost 10 bases, and 11 bases lay in between. The CDR3 nucleotides are TGTGCCAGCAGTTTAGACCAGGGGTTCTCACCCCTCCACTTT. Its protein product is CASSLDQGFSPLHF.

Notes on this clonotype: The germline gene is not matched at one end of the junction; a read error may be the cause. The J gene is TRBJ2-1, the V gene TRBV7-8, with D possibly being TRBD2 (6 bases). CDR1 SGHVS and CDR2 FQNEAQ come from the germline V gene. CDR3 size: 13 residues. The CDR3 spells CASSPGGHGERFF. Here the CDR3 DNA reads TGTGCCAGCAGCCCAGGAGGGCACGGTGAGCGGTTCTTC. The full variable domain, its missing parts supplied by reference TRBV7-8 and TRBJ2-1, is GAGVSQSPRYKVAKRGQDVALRCDPISGHVSLFWYQQALGQGPEFLTYFQNEAQLDKSGLPSDRFFAERPEGSVSTLKIQRTQQEDSAVYLCASSPGGHGERFFGPGTRLTVL.

This chain connects TRBV7-3 to TRBJ2-3; D is possibly TRBD2 (7 bases). Germline loops: CDR1 SGHTA, CDR2 FQGTGA. The CDR3 sequence is 18 residues long. Trimming took 1 base from V and 5 from J, leaving 22 bases between them. The CDR3 loop is CASSLISLGGRVVDTQYF. In nucleotides, the CDR3 is TGTGCCAGCAGCTTAATCTCTCTCGGGGGGCGAGTTGTAGATACGCAGTATTTT.

This clonotype was seen at least ten times. This chain connects TRBV20-1 to TRBJ2-3, with 13 bases lining up with TRBD2. Germline CDR1 is DFQATT and CDR2 is SNEGSKA (reference sequence). Trimming removed 5 bases from V and 0 bases from J; junction bases left unmatched: 5. The CDR3 loop spans 16 amino acids. The CDR3 reads CSAQTSGGPSTDTQYF. CDR3 nucleotide sequence: TGCAGTGCTCAGACTAGCGGGGGGCCGAGCACAGATACGCAGTATTTT.